The entry that follows covers one TCR beta chain sequence. No antigen is known for it. The same CDR3 arises from other DNA sequences in this sample as well. This sample was taken from a study of shared clonotypes between healthy human individuals. Study-level results: Limitation of the genetic and exposure-history diversity represented came from the few donors. Generation probabilities of non-shared clonotypes were lower (relative to those shared by all four donors).

V shed 2 bases and J shed 4 bases, with 6 bases lying between them. Germline CDR1 reads MNHEY; CDR2 reads SVGAGI. The CDR3 is 12 residues long. As processed by the authors: Junction-only immunoSEQ sequences carried no quality scores, so filtering differed. Clones were sequenced by immunoSEQ multiplex PCR, and TCRdb holds only the in-frame ones, with some missing. Clone size and the V and J calls come from that table; the DNA yielded D and trimming. The sample shows some 2,100,000 clones, 90% to 96% of them seen only once. This chain links TRBV6-5 with TRBJ2-7; maybe TRBD1 (5 bases). The sequencing sample was made of naive CD4+ T cells sorted from blood. Indicated subset: CD45RA+ positively selected. The source is a man aged 18 to 30 in good health. This CDR3 is CASSYAGYEQYF. The CDR3 nucleotides read TGTGCCAGCAGTTACGCAGGGTACGAGCAGTACTTC.